The entry below gives a single T cell receptor beta chain sequence along with its context. These data are taken from a study of blood T cell repertoires in COVID-19. The table came from immunoSEQ multiplex PCR; TCRdb's copy has only in-frame clones and leaves some out. The repertoire includes 270,000 or so clones, roughly 90% of them detected once, and approximately 10% sits in the top ten. Specimen: peripheral blood. This receptor was identified in a woman in her 30s with COVID-19, enrolled during active disease.

The CDR3 reads CASSLRGIAGTGQFF. Written as DNA, the CDR3 is TGTGCCAGCAGCCTCCGGGGGATAGCCGGGACTGGGCAGTTCTTC. The genes are TRBV7-6 and TRBJ2-1; a possible D gene is TRBD2 (6 bases). This CDR3 has 15 amino acids. The V gene's germline CDR1 is SGHVS and CDR2 FNYEAQ. The germline V and J ends were trimmed by 5 bases and 12 bases, with 23 bases remaining between them. The whole variable domain, filled in from reference TRBV7-6 and TRBJ2-1, reads GAGVSQSPRYKVTKRGQDVALRCDPISGHVSLYWYRQALGQGPEFLTYFNYEAQQDKSGLPNDRFSAERPEGSISTLTIQRTEQRDSAMYRCASSLRGIAGTGQFFGPGTRLTVL.